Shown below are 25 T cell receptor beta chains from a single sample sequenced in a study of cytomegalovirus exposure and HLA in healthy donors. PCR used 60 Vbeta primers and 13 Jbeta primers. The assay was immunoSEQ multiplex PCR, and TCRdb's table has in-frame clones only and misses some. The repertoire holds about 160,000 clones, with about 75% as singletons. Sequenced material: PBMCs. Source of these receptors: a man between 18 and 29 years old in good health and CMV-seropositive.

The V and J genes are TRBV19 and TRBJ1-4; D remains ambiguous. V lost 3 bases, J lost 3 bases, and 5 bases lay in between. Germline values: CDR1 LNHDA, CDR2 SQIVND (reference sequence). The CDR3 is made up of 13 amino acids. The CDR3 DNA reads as TGTGCCAGTAGTATTCCCGCTAATGAAAAACTGTTTTTT. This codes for CASSIPANEKLFF.

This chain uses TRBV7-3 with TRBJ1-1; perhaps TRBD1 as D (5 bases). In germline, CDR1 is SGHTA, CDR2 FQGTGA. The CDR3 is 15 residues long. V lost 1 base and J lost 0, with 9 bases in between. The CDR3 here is CASSLSPGMNTEAFF. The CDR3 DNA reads TGTGCCAGCAGCTTAAGCCCAGGGATGAACACTGAAGCTTTCTTT.

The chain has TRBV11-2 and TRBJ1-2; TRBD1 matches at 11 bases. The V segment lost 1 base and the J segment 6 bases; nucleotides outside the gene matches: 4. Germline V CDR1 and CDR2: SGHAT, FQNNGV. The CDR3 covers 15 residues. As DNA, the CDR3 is TGTGCCAGCAGCTTAGGAGGACAGGGGGCTCATGGCTACACCTTC. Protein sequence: CASSLGGQGAHGYTF.

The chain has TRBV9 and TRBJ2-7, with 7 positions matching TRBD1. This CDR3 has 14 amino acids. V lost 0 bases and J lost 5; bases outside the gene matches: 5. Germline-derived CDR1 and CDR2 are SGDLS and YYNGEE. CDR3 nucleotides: TGTGCCAGCAGCGTAGAGACAGGGAACGACGAGCAGTACGTC. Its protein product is CASSVETGNDEQYV.

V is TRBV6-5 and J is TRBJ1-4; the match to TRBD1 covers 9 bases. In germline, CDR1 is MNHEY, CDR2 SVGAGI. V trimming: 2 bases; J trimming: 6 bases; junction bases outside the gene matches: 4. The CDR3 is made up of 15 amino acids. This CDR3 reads CASSYRDREYEKLFF. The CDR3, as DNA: TGTGCCAGCAGTTACAGGGACAGGGAATATGAAAAACTGTTTTTT.

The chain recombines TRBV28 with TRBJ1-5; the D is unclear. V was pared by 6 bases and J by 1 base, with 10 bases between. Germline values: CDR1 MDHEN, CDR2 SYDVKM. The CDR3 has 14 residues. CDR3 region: CASSFQSSNQPQHF. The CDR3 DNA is TGTGCCAGCAGCTTCCAGTCAAGCAATCAGCCCCAGCATTTT. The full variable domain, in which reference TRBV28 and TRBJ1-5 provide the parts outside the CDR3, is DVKVTQSSRYLVKRTGEKVFLECVQDMDHENMFWYRQDPGLGLRLIYFSYDVKMKEKGDIPEGYSVSREKKERFSLILESASTNQTSMYLCASSFQSSNQPQHFGDGTRLSIL.

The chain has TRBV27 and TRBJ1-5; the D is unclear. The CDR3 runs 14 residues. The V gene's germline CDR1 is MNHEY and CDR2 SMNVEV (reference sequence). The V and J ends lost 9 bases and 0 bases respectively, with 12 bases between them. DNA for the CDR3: TGTGCCAGTCAGGACTCCCTTAGCAATCAGCCCCAGCATTTT. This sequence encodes CASQDSLSNQPQHF.

The CDR3 is CASGGGWKTGELFF. CDR3 in DNA: TGTGCCTCAGGCGGGGGGTGGAAGACCGGGGAGCTGTTTTTT. The chain has TRBV19 and TRBJ2-2; 8 bases line up with TRBD2. The CDR3 length is 14 residues. Germline assignment: CDR1 LNHDA and CDR2 SQIVND (reference sequence). J gave up 5 bases and V 11 bases, and 10 bases lay outside the gene matches.

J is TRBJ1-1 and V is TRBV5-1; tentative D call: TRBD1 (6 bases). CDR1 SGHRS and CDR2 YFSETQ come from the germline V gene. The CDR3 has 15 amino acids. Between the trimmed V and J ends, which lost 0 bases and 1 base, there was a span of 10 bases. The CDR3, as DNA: TGCGCCAGCAGCTTGGAGGGGGTTGGGAACACTGAAGCTTTCTTT. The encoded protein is CASSLEGVGNTEAFF.

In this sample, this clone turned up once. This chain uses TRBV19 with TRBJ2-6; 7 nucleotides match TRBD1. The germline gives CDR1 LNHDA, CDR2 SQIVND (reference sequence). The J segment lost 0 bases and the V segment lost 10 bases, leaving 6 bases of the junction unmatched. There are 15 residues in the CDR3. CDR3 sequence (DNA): TGTGCCACCACCGACAGGGCCTCTGGGGCCAACGTCCTGACTTTC. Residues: CATTDRASGANVLTF.

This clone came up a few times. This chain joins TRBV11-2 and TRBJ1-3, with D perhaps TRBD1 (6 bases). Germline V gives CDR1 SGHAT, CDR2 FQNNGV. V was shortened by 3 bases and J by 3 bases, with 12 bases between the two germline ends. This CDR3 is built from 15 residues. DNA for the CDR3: TGTGCCAGCAGCTTCGCGTCAGGGGTTGGAAACACCATATATTTT. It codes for CASSFASGVGNTIYF.

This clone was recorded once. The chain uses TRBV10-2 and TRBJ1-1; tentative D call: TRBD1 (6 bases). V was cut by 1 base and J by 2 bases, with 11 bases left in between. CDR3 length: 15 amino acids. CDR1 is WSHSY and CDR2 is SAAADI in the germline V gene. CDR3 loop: CASSEYSGANTEAFF. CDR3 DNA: TGCGCCAGCAGTGAGTACTCAGGGGCTAACACTGAAGCTTTCTTT.

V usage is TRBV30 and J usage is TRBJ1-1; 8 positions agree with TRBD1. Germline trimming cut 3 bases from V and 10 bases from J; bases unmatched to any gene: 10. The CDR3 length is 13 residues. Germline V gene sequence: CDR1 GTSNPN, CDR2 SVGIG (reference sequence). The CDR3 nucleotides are TGTGCCTGGAGCGCGGACAGGGCCGCCGGAGCTTTCTTT. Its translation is CAWSADRAAGAFF.

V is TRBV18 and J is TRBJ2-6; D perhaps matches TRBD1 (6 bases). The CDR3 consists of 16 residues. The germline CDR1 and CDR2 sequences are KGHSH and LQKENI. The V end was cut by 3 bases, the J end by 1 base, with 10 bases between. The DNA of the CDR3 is TGTGCCAGCTCACCTGACAGGCCTTCTGGGGCCAACGTCCTGACTTTC. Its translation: CASSPDRPSGANVLTF.

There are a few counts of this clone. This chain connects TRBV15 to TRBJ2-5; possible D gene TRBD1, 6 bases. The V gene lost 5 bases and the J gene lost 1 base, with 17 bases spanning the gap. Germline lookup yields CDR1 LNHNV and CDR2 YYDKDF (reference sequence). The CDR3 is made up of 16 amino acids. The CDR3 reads CATSGINHRVQETQYF. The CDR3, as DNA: TGTGCCACCAGCGGCATTAATCACAGGGTCCAAGAGACCCAGTACTTC.

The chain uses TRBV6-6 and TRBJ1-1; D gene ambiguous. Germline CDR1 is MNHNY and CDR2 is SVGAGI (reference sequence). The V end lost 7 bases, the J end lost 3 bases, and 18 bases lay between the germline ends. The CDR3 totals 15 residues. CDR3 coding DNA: TGTGCCAGCACCGCTAACCGGCTCGGGGACACTGAAGCTTTCTTT. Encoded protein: CASTANRLGDTEAFF.

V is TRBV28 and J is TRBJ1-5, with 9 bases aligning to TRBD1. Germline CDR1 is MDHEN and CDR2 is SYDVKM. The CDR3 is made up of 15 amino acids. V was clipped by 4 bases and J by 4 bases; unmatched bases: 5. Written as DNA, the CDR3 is TGTGCCAGCAGTTACGGGACAGGGTTTAATCAGCCCCAGCATTTT. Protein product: CASSYGTGFNQPQHF.

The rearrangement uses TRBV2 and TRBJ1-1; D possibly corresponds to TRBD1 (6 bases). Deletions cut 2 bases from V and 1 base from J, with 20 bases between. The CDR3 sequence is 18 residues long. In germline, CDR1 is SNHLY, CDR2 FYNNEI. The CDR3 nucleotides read TGTGCCAGCAGTGAACGGATGGTGGGCAGGGGCGCGAACACTGAAGCTTTCTTT. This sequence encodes CASSERMVGRGANTEAFF.

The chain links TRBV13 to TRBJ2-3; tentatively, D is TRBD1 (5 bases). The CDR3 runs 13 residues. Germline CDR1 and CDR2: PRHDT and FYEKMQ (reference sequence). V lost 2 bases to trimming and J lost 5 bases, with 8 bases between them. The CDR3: CASSLSTGDTQYF. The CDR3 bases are TGTGCCAGCAGCTTAAGTACAGGAGATACGCAGTATTTT.

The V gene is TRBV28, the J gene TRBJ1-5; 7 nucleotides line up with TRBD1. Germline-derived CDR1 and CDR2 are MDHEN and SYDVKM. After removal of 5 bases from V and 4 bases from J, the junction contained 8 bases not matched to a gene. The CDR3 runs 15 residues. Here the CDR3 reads CASSPRGTANQPQHF. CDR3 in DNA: TGTGCCAGCAGTCCTCGGGGGACAGCTAATCAGCCCCAGCATTTT. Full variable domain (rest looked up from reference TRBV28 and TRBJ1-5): DVKVTQSSRYLVKRTGEKVFLECVQDMDHENMFWYRQDPGLGLRLIYFSYDVKMKEKGDIPEGYSVSREKKERFSLILESASTNQTSMYLCASSPRGTANQPQHFGDGTRLSIL.

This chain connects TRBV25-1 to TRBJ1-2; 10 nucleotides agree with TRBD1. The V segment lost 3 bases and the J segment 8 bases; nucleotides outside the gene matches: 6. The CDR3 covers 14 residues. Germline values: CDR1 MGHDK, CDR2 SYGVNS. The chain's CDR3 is CASSEGQGISGYTF. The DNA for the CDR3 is TGTGCCAGCAGTGAGGGACAGGGGATAAGCGGCTACACCTTC.

This chain's CDR3 is CASSQAVVGQRINQPQHF. The CDR3 coding sequence is TGTGCCAGCAGCCAAGCAGTCGTGGGACAGAGAATAAATCAGCCCCAGCATTTT. V gene TRBV4-2 combines with J gene TRBJ1-5, with 7 bases matching TRBD1. The ends lost 1 base at V and 4 bases at J; junction bases unmatched: 13. The germline CDR1 and CDR2 sequences are LGHNA and YNFKEQ. This CDR3 is 18 amino acids long.

The CDR3 sequence is CASSLTGGYGYTF. For the CDR3, the DNA is TGTGCCAGCAGTTTGACAGGGGGCTATGGCTACACCTTC. This chain uses TRBV2 with TRBJ1-2; 9 positions agree with TRBD1. Losses at the gene ends were 5 bases for V and 4 bases for J; bases not matched to a gene: 2. The length of the CDR3 is 13 residues. CDR1 and CDR2 from the germline V gene are SNHLY and FYNNEI.

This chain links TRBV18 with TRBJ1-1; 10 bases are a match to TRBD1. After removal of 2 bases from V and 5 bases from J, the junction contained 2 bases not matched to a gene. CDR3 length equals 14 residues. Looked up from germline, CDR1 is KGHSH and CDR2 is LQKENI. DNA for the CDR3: TGTGCCAGCTCACCATCGGGACAGGGGACTGAAGCTTTCTTT. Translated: CASSPSGQGTEAFF.

CDR3 bases: TGTGCCAGTAGTATAGTCCGGGCTAGCGGCACAGATACGCAGTATTTT. Translation: CASSIVRASGTDTQYF. This chain links TRBV19 with TRBJ2-3; perhaps TRBD2 as D (6 bases). Trimming shortened V by 1 base and J by 1 base, and 12 bases separated the two germline ends. The CDR3 length is 16 residues. Germline CDR1 LNHDA, CDR2 SQIVND (reference sequence). Supplemented by reference TRBV19 and TRBJ2-3, the full variable domain reads DGGITQSPKYLFRKEGQNVTLSCEQNLNHDAMYWYRQDPGQGLRLIYYSQIVNDFQKGDIAEGYSVSREKKESFPLTVTSAQKNPTAFYLCASSIVRASGTDTQYFGPGTRLTVL.